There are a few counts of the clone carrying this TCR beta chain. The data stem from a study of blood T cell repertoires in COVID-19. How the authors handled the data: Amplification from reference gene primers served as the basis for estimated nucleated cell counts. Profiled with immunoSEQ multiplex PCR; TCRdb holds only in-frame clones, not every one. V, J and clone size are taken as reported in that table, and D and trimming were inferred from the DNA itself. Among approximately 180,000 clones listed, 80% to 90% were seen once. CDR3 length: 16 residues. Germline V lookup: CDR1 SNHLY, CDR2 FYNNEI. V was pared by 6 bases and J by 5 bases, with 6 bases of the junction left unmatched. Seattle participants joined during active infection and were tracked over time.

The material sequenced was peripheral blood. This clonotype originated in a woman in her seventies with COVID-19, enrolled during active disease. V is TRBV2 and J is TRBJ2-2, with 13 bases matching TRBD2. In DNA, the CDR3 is TGTGCCAGCAGCGGACTAGCGGGAGTTCGTACCGGGGAGCTGTTTTTT. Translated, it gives CASSGLAGVRTGELFF.